The present entry profiles one T cell receptor (beta chain) with its context. Its target is unknown. Germline DNA was extracted too, while blood RNA derived from unsorted whole blood. This specimen belongs to a study of tumor-infiltrating lymphocytes in primary liver carcinoma. Looking at the study overall: Productive TCRbeta reads per sample were roughly 3.5 to 8 million, not differing by tissue.

Whole-study results and caveats: Blood trailed tumors significantly in top-250-clone fraction (p = 0.039).

From approximately 450 ng total RNA, TCR beta cDNA was generated with a primer in the constant region. Generation of the TCR beta libraries relied on three nested multiplex PCR rounds using slightly modified ARM-PCR. Each of the first two PCR rounds ran around 10 cycles with TRBV1-TRBV30 forward and C-beta reverse primers. Each CDR3 protein gets one entry after TCRdb re-called the multiplex PCR reads with MiXCR. Counted here are approximately 340,000 distinct CDR3 sequences, less than 65% occurring once; the ten biggest clones make up about 6.5%. J gave up 12 bases and V 8 bases, and 12 bases lay outside the gene matches. The germline V gene has CDR1 ENHRY and CDR2 SYGVKD. The CDR3 totals 15 residues.

Sequences were obtained from peripheral blood. The rearrangement uses TRBV10-3 and TRBJ2-1, with 14 bases identical to TRBD2. The source of this sequence is a man aged 35 to 55 with primary liver carcinoma and hepatitis B virus infection. CDR3 nucleotide sequence: TGTGCCATCGGATCGGGACTAGCGGGAGCTCGGGGGCAGTTCTTC. Its protein product is CAIGSGLAGARGQFF.